This is a list of T cell receptor beta chains from one sample in a study of cytomegalovirus exposure and HLA in healthy donors. Profiling relied on immunoSEQ multiplex PCR, and the TCRdb table lists in-frame clones only, not all of them. Among about 240,000 clones, about 80% were seen once, and the ten largest hold around 8%. The sample taken for sequencing was PBMCs. The receptors originated from a woman aged 55 to 70 in good health and CMV-seropositive. The CDR3 runs from the conserved cysteine through the conserved F or W. A D gene is named only where the DNA matches it firmly. Some rows mark clone size as missing; the rest say once, few, many or name a class of expanded clone.

V: TRBV7-9
size: once
J: TRBJ2-5
D: TRBD2
CDR3: CASSLVTSGRKTQYF
DNA: TGTGCCAGCAGCTTAGTGACTAGCGGGAGAAAGACCCAGTACTTC

V: TRBV5-1
size: NA
J: TRBJ1-5
D: TRBD1
CDR3: CASSLTGEQGNQPQHF
DNA: TGCGCCAGCAGCTTGACTGGCGAACAGGGGAATCAGCCCCAGCATTTT

V: TRBV6-5
size: few
J: TRBJ1-6
D: TRBD1
CDR3: CASRDRANSPLHF
DNA: TGTGCCAGCAGGGACAGGGCGAATTCACCCCTCCACTTT

V: TRBV9
size: NA
J: TRBJ2-1
D: NA
CDR3: CASSSSGGRADNEQFF
DNA: TGTGCCAGCAGCTCCTCCGGGGGTAGGGCAGACAATGAGCAGTTCTTC

V: TRBV6-1
size: once
J: TRBJ2-5
D: TRBD2
CDR3: CASMSGRTETQYF
DNA: TGTGCCAGCATGAGCGGGAGAACAGAGACCCAGTACTTC

V: TRBV5-1
size: NA
J: TRBJ2-3
D: NA
CDR3: CASRSTGEITDTQYF
DNA: TGCGCCAGCAGGTCGACAGGTGAGATCACAGATACGCAGTATTTT

V: TRBV6-6
size: NA
J: TRBJ2-3
D: NA
CDR3: CASNPTSSGEQYF
DNA: TGTGCCAGCAACCCGACTAGTTCGGGGGAGCAGTATTTT

V: TRBV27
size: NA
J: TRBJ1-1
D: NA
CDR3: CASSLSRNTEAFF
DNA: TGTGCCAGCAGTCTGTCGCGGAACACTGAAGCTTTCTTT

V: TRBV28
size: NA
J: TRBJ2-7
D: NA
CDR3: CASSLRNRPPYEQYF
DNA: TGTGCCAGCAGTTTACGTAACAGGCCCCCCTACGAGCAGTACTTC

V: TRBV6-6
size: few
J: TRBJ2-7
D: NA
CDR3: CASSYDLGDYEQYF
DNA: TGTGCCAGCAGTTACGACCTAGGGGACTACGAGCAGTACTTC

V: TRBV20-1
size: NA
J: TRBJ2-5
D: NA
CDR3: CSARDRETQYF
DNA: TGCAGTGCTAGAGATCGGGAGACCCAGTACTTC

V: TRBV12-5
size: NA
J: TRBJ1-1
D: TRBD1
CDR3: CASGLATGGMNTEAFF
DNA: TGTGCTAGTGGTTTAGCGACAGGGGGAATGAACACTGAAGCTTTCTTT

V: TRBV7-9
size: NA
J: TRBJ2-1
D: NA
CDR3: CASSLIRSGNRDEQFF
DNA: TGTGCCAGCAGCTTAATTCGGAGCGGAAACCGGGATGAGCAGTTCTTC

V: TRBV4-1
size: NA
J: TRBJ1-3
D: NA
CDR3: CASSQEGRRSSGNTIYF
DNA: TGCGCCAGCAGCCAAGAAGGTCGGCGGTCCTCTGGAAACACCATATATTTT

V: TRBV4-1
size: few
J: TRBJ2-5
D: NA
CDR3: CASSQDFRGGTQYF
DNA: TGCGCCAGCAGCCAAGACTTTAGAGGGGGGACCCAGTACTTC

V: TRBV18
size: NA
J: TRBJ2-3
D: NA
CDR3: CASSPPVADTQYF
DNA: TGTGCCAGCTCACCACCGGTAGCGGATACGCAGTATTTT

V: TRBV29-1
size: NA
J: TRBJ2-7
D: TRBD1
CDR3: CSATGTEAYEQYF
DNA: TGCAGCGCGACCGGGACAGAGGCCTACGAGCAGTACTTC

V: TRBV25-1
size: NA
J: TRBJ1-4
D: TRBD1
CDR3: CASSVRQGGEKLFF
DNA: TGTGCCAGCAGTGTTCGACAGGGTGGTGAAAAACTGTTTTTT

V: TRBV14
size: NA
J: TRBJ2-3
D: TRBD2
CDR3: CASSQTSGRVGTTDTQYF
DNA: TGTGCCAGCAGCCAAACTAGCGGGAGAGTCGGGACCACAGATACGCAGTATTTT

V: TRBV15
size: NA
J: TRBJ1-1
D: NA
CDR3: CATSIEVSTEAFF
DNA: TGTGCCACCAGCATTGAGGTGAGCACTGAAGCTTTCTTT

V: TRBV27
size: NA
J: TRBJ2-7
D: NA
CDR3: CASSWAGGSSYEQYF
DNA: TGTGCCAGCAGTTGGGCAGGGGGGTCTTCCTACGAGCAGTACTTC

V: TRBV6-5
size: NA
J: TRBJ2-3
D: TRBD2
CDR3: CASSYGLGTDTQYF
DNA: TGTGCCAGCAGTTACGGACTAGGGACAGATACGCAGTATTTT

V: TRBV28
size: NA
J: TRBJ2-7
D: TRBD1
CDR3: CASSQQWTGFHEQYF
DNA: TGTGCCAGCAGCCAACAGTGGACAGGGTTCCACGAGCAGTACTTC

V: TRBV7-9
size: once
J: TRBJ1-2
D: NA
CDR3: CSSSLGEGDGYTF
DNA: TGTTCCAGCAGCTTAGGAGAGGGTGATGGCTACACCTTC

V: TRBV5-6
size: NA
J: TRBJ1-2
D: NA
CDR3: CASSLRGNYGYTF
DNA: TGTGCCAGCAGCTTACGGGGTAACTATGGCTACACCTTC

V: TRBV6-1
size: NA
J: TRBJ1-1
D: NA
CDR3: CASSDSGITEAFF
DNA: TGTGCCAGCAGTGATTCGGGGATCACTGAAGCTTTCTTT

V: TRBV7-3
size: once
J: TRBJ2-1
D: NA
CDR3: CASSPSSTVGEQFF
DNA: TGTGCCAGCAGCCCATCTAGCACCGTAGGTGAGCAGTTCTTC

V: TRBV7-9
size: NA
J: TRBJ2-7
D: NA
CDR3: CASSFDRMGEQYF
DNA: TGTGCCAGCAGCTTCGACAGGATGGGCGAGCAGTACTTC

V: TRBV4-2
size: NA
J: TRBJ2-7
D: NA
CDR3: CASSVQESSYEQYF
DNA: TGTGCCAGCAGCGTACAGGAGAGCTCCTACGAGCAGTACTTC

V: TRBV9
size: NA
J: TRBJ2-2
D: TRBD2
CDR3: CASSGTSGFTGELFF
DNA: TGTGCCAGCAGCGGGACTAGCGGGTTCACCGGGGAGCTGTTTTTT

V: TRBV4-2
size: NA
J: TRBJ2-7
D: TRBD1
CDR3: CASSQDRDRDRYEQYF
DNA: TGTGCCAGCAGCCAAGATAGGGACAGGGACCGCTACGAGCAGTACTTC

V: TRBV10-3
size: NA
J: TRBJ2-3
D: TRBD2
CDR3: CAILEGTRPTDTQYF
DNA: TGTGCCATCCTCGAGGGGACTAGGCCCACAGATACGCAGTATTTT

V: TRBV25-1
size: few
J: TRBJ2-7
D: NA
CDR3: CASSESVYEQYF
DNA: TGTGCCAGCAGTGAGTCGGTCTACGAGCAGTACTTC

V: TRBV5-4
size: few
J: TRBJ1-2
D: TRBD1
CDR3: CASSYTGGRVGYTF
DNA: TGTGCCAGCAGCTACACAGGGGGGCGAGTTGGCTACACCTTC

V: TRBV27
size: NA
J: TRBJ2-5
D: NA
CDR3: CASREQGGETQYF
DNA: TGTGCCAGCAGAGAACAGGGAGGGGAGACCCAGTACTTC

V: TRBV27
size: NA
J: TRBJ2-7
D: NA
CDR3: CASSSGSPLEQYF
DNA: TGTGCCAGCAGTTCAGGTTCCCCCCTCGAGCAGTACTTC

V: TRBV7-6
size: NA
J: TRBJ2-6
D: NA
CDR3: CASSLRDSTSGANVLTF
DNA: TGTGCCAGCAGCTTACGGGATTCTACCTCTGGGGCCAACGTCCTGACTTTC

V: TRBV2
size: few
J: TRBJ2-2
D: NA
CDR3: CASTLAPGELFF
DNA: TGTGCCAGCACTCTAGCCCCCGGGGAGCTGTTTTTT

V: TRBV27
size: NA
J: TRBJ2-3
D: NA
CDR3: CASSFRVSGADTQYF
DNA: TGTGCCAGCAGTTTTCGGGTTTCGGGAGCAGATACGCAGTATTTT

V: TRBV5-1
size: NA
J: TRBJ2-7
D: NA
CDR3: CASSGSSYEQYF
DNA: TGCGCCAGCAGTGGTAGCTCGTACGAGCAGTACTTC

V: TRBV10-1
size: NA
J: TRBJ2-1
D: NA
CDR3: CASSESGSSYNEQFF
DNA: TGCGCCAGCAGTGAAAGTGGGAGCTCCTACAATGAGCAGTTCTTC

V: TRBV4-2
size: NA
J: TRBJ2-5
D: NA
CDR3: CASSQEGGTGWALSQETQYF
DNA: TGTGCCAGCAGCCAAGAGGGGGGGACAGGTTGGGCCCTGTCACAAGAGACCCAGTACTTC

V: TRBV6-6
size: NA
J: TRBJ1-6
D: NA
CDR3: CASTGSGNSPLHF
DNA: TGTGCCAGCACTGGGTCCGGGAATTCACCCCTCCACTTT

V: TRBV5-6
size: NA
J: TRBJ2-1
D: NA
CDR3: CASSLVFNEQFF
DNA: TGTGCCAGCAGCTTGGTCTTCAATGAGCAGTTCTTC

V: TRBV27
size: once
J: TRBJ2-7
D: TRBD2
CDR3: CASSFVGQREIDEQYF
DNA: TGTGCCAGCAGTTTCGTTGGTCAGCGGGAGATTGACGAGCAGTACTTC

V: TRBV5-1
size: NA
J: TRBJ2-7
D: NA
CDR3: CASSFAGKGQLYEQYF
DNA: TGCGCCAGCAGCTTCGCGGGTAAGGGTCAGCTCTACGAGCAGTACTTC

V: TRBV6-5
size: NA
J: TRBJ1-5
D: TRBD1
CDR3: CASRTTGDQPQHF
DNA: TGTGCCAGCAGGACAACAGGGGATCAGCCCCAGCATTTT

V: TRBV5-1
size: NA
J: TRBJ2-1
D: NA
CDR3: CASSLHDSGRKFF
DNA: TGCGCCAGCAGCTTACATGACTCAGGGCGAAAGTTCTTC

V: TRBV19
size: NA
J: TRBJ1-1
D: NA
CDR3: CASNLRGVAWTEAFF
DNA: TGTGCCAGTAATCTACGGGGGGTTGCTTGGACTGAAGCTTTCTTT

V: TRBV6-5
size: NA
J: TRBJ2-7
D: NA
CDR3: CASSISGSYEQYF
DNA: TGTGCCAGCAGTATATCCGGGAGCTACGAGCAGTACTTC

V: TRBV4-1
size: NA
J: TRBJ1-1
D: NA
CDR3: CASSHRTAPMNTEAFF
DNA: TGCGCCAGCAGCCATCGGACAGCCCCCATGAACACTGAAGCTTTCTTT

V: TRBV5-1
size: NA
J: TRBJ2-1
D: TRBD1
CDR3: CASSLTDRDYNEQFF
DNA: TGCGCCAGCAGCTTGACGGACAGGGATTACAATGAGCAGTTCTTC

V: TRBV30
size: few
J: TRBJ2-1
D: NA
CDR3: CAWSVTLTSSGQFF
DNA: TGTGCCTGGAGTGTAACCCTGACCTCATCAGGGCAGTTCTTC

V: TRBV28
size: NA
J: TRBJ2-7
D: TRBD2
CDR3: CASSLAGGGRGVREQYF
DNA: TGTGCCAGCAGTTTAGCGGGAGGGGGGCGAGGGGTGAGGGAGCAGTACTTC

V: TRBV6-5
size: NA
J: TRBJ1-2
D: TRBD1
CDR3: CASSYPNRDRASYTF
DNA: TGTGCCAGCAGTTACCCTAACCGGGACAGGGCAAGCTACACCTTC

V: TRBV6-1
size: NA
J: TRBJ1-5
D: NA
CDR3: CASSVWRRSNQPQHF
DNA: TGTGCCAGCAGTGTCTGGCGGAGAAGCAATCAGCCCCAGCATTTT

V: TRBV29-1
size: NA
J: TRBJ2-2
D: NA
CDR3: CSVEGAGLTGELFF
DNA: TGCAGCGTTGAAGGCGCAGGTCTTACCGGGGAGCTGTTTTTT

V: TRBV19
size: NA
J: TRBJ1-4
D: TRBD1
CDR3: CASSSGGGLTNEKLFF
DNA: TGTGCCAGTAGCTCGGGAGGGGGCCTCACTAATGAAAAACTGTTTTTT